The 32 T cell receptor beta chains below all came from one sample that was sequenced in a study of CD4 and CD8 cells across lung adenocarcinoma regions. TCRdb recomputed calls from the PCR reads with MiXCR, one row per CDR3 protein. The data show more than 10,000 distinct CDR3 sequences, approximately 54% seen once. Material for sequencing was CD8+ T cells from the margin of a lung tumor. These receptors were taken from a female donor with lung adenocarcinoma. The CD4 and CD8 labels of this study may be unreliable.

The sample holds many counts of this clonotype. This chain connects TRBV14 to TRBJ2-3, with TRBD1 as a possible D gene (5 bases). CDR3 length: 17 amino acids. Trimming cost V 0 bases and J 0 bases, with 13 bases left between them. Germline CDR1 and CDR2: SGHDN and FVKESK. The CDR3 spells CASSQEGQTRSTDTQYF. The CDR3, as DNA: TGTGCCAGCAGCCAAGAGGGGCAGACTCGGAGCACAGATACGCAGTATTTT.

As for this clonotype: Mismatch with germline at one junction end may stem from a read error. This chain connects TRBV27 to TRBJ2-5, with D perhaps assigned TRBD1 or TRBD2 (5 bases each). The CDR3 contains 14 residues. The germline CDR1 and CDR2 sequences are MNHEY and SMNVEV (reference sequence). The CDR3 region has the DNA TGTGCGAGCAGCTGGGGCGGGTACCCAGAGACCCAGTATTTC. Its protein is CASSWGGYPETQYF.

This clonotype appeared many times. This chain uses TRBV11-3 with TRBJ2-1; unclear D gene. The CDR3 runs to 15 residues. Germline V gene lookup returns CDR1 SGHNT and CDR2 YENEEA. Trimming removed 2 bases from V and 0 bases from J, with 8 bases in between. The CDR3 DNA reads TGTGCCAGCAGCTTATTCACCGGCTCCTACAATGAGCAGTTCTTC. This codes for CASSLFTGSYNEQFF.

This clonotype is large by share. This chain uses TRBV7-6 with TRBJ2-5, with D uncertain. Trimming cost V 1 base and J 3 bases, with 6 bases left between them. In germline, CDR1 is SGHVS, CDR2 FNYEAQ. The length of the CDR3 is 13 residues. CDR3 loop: CASSLGVEETQYF. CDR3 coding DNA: TGTGCCAGCAGCTTAGGGGTGGAAGAGACCCAGTACTTC.

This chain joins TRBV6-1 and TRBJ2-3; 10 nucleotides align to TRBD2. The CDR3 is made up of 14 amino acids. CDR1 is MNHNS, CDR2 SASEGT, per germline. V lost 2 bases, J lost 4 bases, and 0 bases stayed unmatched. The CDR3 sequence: CASSELAGADTQYF. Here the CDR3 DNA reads TGTGCCAGCAGTGAACTAGCGGGAGCAGATACGCAGTATTTT.

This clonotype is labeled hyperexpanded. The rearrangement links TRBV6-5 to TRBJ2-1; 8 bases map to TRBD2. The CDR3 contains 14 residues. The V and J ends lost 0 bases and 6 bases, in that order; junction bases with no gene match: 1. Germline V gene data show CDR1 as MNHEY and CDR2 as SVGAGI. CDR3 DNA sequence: TGTGCCAGCAGTTACTCCCGGGGGGGCAATGAGCAGTTCTTC. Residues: CASSYSRGGNEQFF.

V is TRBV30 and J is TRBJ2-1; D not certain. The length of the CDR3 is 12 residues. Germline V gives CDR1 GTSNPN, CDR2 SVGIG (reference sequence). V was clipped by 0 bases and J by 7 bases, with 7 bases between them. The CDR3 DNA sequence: TGTGCCTGGAGTGTAAGGGTGAATGAGCAGTTCTTC. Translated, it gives CAWSVRVNEQFF. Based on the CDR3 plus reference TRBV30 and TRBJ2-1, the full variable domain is SQTIHQWPATLVQPVGSPLSLECTVEGTSNPNLYWYRQAAGRGLQLLFYSVGIGQISSEVPQNLSASRPQDRQFILSSKKLLLSDSGFYLCAWSVRVNEQFFGPGTRLTVL.

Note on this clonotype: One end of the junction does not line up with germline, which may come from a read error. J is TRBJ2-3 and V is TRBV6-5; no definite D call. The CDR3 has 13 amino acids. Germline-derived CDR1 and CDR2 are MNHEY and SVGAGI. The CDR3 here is CASSYDDERPQYF. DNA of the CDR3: TGTGCCAGCAGTTATGACGACGAACGCCCCCAGTATTTC.

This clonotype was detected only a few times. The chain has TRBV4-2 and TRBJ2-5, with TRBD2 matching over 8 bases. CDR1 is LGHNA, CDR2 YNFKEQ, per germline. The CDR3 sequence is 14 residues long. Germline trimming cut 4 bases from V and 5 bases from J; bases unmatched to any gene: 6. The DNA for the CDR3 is TGTGCCAGCAGCCCTATAGCGGGGCAGGAGACCCAGTACTTC. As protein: CASSPIAGQETQYF.

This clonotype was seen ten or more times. In nucleotides, the CDR3 is TGTGCCAGCAGTAGGGACGGGACAGGGGGTTCACCCCTCCACTTT. Translated: CASSRDGTGGSPLHF. The chain has TRBV6-1 and TRBJ1-6; 11 bases map to TRBD1. The CDR3 sequence is 15 residues long. V shed 5 bases, J shed 9 bases, and the junction held 6 bases outside the gene matches. The germline gives CDR1 MNHNS, CDR2 SASEGT.

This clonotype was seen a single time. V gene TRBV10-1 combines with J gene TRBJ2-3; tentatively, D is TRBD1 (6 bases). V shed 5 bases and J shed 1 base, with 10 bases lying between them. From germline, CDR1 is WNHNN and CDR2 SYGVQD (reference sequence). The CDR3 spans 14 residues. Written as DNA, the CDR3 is TGCGCCAGCAGTCAGGACAGTGGCACAGATACGCAGTATTTT. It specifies CASSQDSGTDTQYF.

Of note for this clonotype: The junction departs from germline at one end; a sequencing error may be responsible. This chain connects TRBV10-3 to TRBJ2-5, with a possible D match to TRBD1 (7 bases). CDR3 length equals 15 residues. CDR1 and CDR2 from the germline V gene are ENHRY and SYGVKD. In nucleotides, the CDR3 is TGTGCCGCGGGGCAGGGGGGCTGCGTCAAAGAGACCCAGTATTTC. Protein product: CAAGQGGCVKETQYF.

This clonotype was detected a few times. The CDR3 DNA reads TGTGCCAGCAGCACGGGGGCTACTATACAAGAGACCCAGTACTTC. It yields the protein CASSTGATIQETQYF. J is TRBJ2-5 and V is TRBV7-2, with D perhaps given as TRBD1 or TRBD2 (6 bases each). Trimming stripped 5 bases from V and 2 bases from J, with 15 bases between. The CDR3 contains 15 residues. Germline V gene lookup returns CDR1 SGHTA and CDR2 FQGNSA.

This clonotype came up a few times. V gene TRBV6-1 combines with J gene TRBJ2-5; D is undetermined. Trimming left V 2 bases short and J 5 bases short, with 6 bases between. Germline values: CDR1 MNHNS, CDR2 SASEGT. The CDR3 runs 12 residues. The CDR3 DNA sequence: TGTGCCAGCAGTGAAACTCGCGAGACCCAGTACTTC. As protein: CASSETRETQYF.

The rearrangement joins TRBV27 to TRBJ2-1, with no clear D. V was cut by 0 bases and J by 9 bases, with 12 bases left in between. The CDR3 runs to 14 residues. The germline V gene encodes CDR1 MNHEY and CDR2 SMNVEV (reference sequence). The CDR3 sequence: CASSLSVTDGEQFF. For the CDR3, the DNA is TGTGCCAGCAGTTTATCTGTCACGGACGGTGAGCAGTTCTTC.

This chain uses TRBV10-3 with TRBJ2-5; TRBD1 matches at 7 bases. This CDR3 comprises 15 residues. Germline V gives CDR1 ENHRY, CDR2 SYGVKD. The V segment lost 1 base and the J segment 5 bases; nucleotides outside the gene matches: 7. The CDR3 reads CAISEFQDRRETQYF. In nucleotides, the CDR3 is TGTGCCATCAGTGAGTTTCAGGACAGGCGGGAGACCCAGTACTTC.

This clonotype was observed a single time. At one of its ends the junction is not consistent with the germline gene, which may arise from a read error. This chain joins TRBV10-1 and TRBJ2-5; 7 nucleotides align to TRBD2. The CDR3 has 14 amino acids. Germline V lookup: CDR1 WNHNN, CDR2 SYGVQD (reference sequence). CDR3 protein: CAGSGIRGEGTQYF. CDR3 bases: TGTGCGGGCAGCGGGATCCGTGGCGAAGGGACCCAGTACTTC.

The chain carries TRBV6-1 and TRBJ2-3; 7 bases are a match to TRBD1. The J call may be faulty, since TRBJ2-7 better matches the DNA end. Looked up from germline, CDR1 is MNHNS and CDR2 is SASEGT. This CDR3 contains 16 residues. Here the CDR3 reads CACSPRGLRAKNTQYF. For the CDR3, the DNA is TGTGCGTGCAGTCCTAGGGGGCTCCGAGCCAAAAATACGCAGTACTTC.

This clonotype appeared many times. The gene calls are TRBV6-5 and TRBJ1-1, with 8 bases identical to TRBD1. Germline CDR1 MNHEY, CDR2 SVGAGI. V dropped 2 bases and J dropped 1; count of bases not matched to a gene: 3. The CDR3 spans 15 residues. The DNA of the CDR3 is TGTGCCAGCAGTTACCCCGGGACAGGGAACACTGAAGCTTTCTTT. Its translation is CASSYPGTGNTEAFF.

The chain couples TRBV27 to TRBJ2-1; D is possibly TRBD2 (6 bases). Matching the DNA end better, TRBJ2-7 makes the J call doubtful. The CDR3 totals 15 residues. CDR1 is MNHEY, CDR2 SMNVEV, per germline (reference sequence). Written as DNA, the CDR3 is TGTGCCAGCAGTTTTATGGGACTCGCCCTGTACGAGCAGTACTTC. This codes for CASSFMGLALYEQYF.

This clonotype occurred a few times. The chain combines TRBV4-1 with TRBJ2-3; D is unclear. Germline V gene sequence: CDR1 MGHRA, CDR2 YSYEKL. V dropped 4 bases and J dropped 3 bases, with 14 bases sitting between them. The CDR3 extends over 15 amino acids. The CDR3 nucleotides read TGCGCCAGCAGCCCTTGGGCCAACCCGACAGATACGCAGTATTTT. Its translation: CASSPWANPTDTQYF.

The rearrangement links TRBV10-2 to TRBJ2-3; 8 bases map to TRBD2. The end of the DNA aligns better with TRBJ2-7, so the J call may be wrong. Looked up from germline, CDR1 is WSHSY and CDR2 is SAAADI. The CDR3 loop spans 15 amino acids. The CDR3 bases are TGCGCCAGCAGAGAGGTGGCGGGAGGCACAAATACGCAGTACTTC. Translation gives CASREVAGGTNTQYF.

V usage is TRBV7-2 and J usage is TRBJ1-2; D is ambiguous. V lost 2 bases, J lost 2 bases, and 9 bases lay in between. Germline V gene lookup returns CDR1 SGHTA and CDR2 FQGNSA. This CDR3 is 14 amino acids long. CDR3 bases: TGTGCCAGCAGCTTATTAGCCAGGAACTATGGCTACACCTTC. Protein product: CASSLLARNYGYTF.

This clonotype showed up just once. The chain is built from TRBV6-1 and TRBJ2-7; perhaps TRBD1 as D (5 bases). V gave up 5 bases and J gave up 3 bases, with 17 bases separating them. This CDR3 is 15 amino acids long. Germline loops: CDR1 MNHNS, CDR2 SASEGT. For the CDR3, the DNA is TGTGCCAGCAGTAATGACCCAACAGGACGCTACGAGCAGTACTTC. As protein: CASSNDPTGRYEQYF.

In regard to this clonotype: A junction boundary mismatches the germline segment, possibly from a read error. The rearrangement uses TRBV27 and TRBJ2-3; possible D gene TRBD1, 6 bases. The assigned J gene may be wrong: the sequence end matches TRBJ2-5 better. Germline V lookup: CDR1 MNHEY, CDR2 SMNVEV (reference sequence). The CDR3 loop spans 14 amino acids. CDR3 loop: CASSGGRFTDTQYF. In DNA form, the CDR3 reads TGTGCGAGCAGTGGGGGCCGGTTCACAGATACCCAGTACTTC.

CDR3: CASGMTGSYEQYF. DNA of the CDR3: TGTGCCAGCGGAATGACAGGGTCCTACGAGCAGTACTTC. V and J are TRBV6-1 and TRBJ2-5, with 7 bases identical to TRBD1. The J call is doubtful: the DNA matches TRBJ2-7 better. The CDR3 totals 13 residues. CDR1 and CDR2 (germline): MNHNS, SASEGT.

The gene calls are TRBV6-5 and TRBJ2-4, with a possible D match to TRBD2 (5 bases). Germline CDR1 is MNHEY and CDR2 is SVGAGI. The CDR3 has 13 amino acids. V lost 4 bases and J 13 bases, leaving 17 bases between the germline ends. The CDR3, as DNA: TGTGCCAGCAGTTCCGGGAAATTAAATGAGCAGTACTTC. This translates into CASSSGKLNEQYF.

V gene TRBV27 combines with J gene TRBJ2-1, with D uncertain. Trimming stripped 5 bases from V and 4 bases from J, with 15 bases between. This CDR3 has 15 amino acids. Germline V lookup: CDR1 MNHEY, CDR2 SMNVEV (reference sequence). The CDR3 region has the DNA TGTGCCAGCAGTCGTTCGATGGACCTATACAATGAGCAGTTCTTC. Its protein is CASSRSMDLYNEQFF.

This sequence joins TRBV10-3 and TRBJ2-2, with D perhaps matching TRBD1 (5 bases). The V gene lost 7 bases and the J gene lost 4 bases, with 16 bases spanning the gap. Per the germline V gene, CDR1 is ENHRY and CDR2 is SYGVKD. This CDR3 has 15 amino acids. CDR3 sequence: CAITVTQGPTGELFF. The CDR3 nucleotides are TGTGCCATCACCGTTACCCAGGGCCCCACCGGGGAGCTGTTTTTT.

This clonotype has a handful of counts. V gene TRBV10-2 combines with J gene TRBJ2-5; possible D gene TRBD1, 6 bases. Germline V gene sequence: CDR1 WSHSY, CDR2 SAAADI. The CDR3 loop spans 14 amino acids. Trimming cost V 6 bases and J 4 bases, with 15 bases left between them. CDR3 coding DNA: TGCGCCAGCAGCGCAGGGGAACAGAGAGAGACCCAGTACTTC. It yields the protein CASSAGEQRETQYF.

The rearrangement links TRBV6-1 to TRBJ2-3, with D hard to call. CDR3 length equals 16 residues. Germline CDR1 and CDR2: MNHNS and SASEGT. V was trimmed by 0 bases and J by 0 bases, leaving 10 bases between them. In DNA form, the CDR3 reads TGTGCCAGCAGTGAAGCGCTGCAGTCCAGCACAGATACGCAGTATTTT. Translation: CASSEALQSSTDTQYF.

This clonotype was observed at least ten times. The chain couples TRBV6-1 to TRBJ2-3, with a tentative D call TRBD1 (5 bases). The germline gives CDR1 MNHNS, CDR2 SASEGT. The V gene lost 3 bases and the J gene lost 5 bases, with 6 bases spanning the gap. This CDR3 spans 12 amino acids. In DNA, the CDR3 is TGTGCCAGCAGTGAGCAGGGAGATACGCAGTATTTT. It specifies CASSEQGDTQYF.